The 26 T cell receptor beta chains given below trace back to one sample, sequenced in a study of T cells in localized non-small cell lung cancer. Sequencing was performed with immunoSEQ multiplex PCR; in TCRdb, only in-frame clones are kept and a portion is missing. The sample has about 82,000 clones, around three quarters seen once. The starting material was PBMCs, obtained before any cancer treatment. Every receptor here comes from a man aged 40-75 years with stage II squamous cell lung carcinoma.

This clone was picked up a small number of times. The chain carries TRBV19 and TRBJ2-2, with 9 nucleotides matching TRBD1. The CDR3 spans 14 residues. Trimming cost V 7 bases and J 4 bases; bases outside gene matches: 4. Germline V gives CDR1 LNHDA, CDR2 SQIVND (reference sequence). DNA for the CDR3: TGTGCCAGTAAGGGACAGGGACCCACCGGGGAGCTGTTTTTT. The encoded protein is CASKGQGPTGELFF.

This clone came up a few times. The J gene is TRBJ2-2, the V gene TRBV5-6; TRBD2 matches 12 bases. The V segment lost 4 bases and the J segment 5 bases; nucleotides outside the gene matches: 12. Germline V gene sequence: CDR1 SGHDT, CDR2 YYEEEE. The CDR3 totals 18 residues. The CDR3 loop reads CASSRWLAGGPVTGELFF. The CDR3 DNA sequence: TGTGCCAGCAGCCGTTGGCTAGCGGGAGGGCCGGTTACCGGGGAGCTGTTTTTT. The full variable domain, in which reference TRBV5-6 and TRBJ2-2 provide the parts outside the CDR3, is DAGVTQSPTHLIKTRGQQVTLRCSPKSGHDTVSWYQQALGQGPQFIFQYYEEEERQRGNFPDRFSGHQFPNYSSELNVNALLLGDSALYLCASSRWLAGGPVTGELFFGEGSRLTVL.

This chain links TRBV7-3 with TRBJ2-1; 13 bases are a match to TRBD2. From germline, CDR1 is SGHTA and CDR2 FQGTGA. CDR3 length: 19 amino acids. Losses at the gene ends were 4 bases for V and 0 bases for J; bases not matched to a gene: 9. Here the CDR3 DNA reads TGTGCCAGCAGCTGGGGGACTAGCGGGATCTCCAGCTCCTACAATGAGCAGTTCTTC. Translation gives CASSWGTSGISSSYNEQFF.

This clone was seen just once. This rearrangement joins TRBV20-1 to TRBJ1-2; D remains ambiguous. Germline assignment: CDR1 DFQATT and CDR2 SNEGSKA (reference sequence). V shed 6 bases and J shed 2 bases, with 7 bases lying between them. This CDR3 has 11 residues. The CDR3 region has the DNA TGCAGTGCGAAGACAAACTATGGCTACACCTTC. Translated: CSAKTNYGYTF.

V usage is TRBV5-4 and J usage is TRBJ1-6; unclear D gene. Germline V gene sequence: CDR1 SGHNT, CDR2 YYREEE (reference sequence). The V gene lost 5 bases and the J gene lost 5 bases, with 8 bases spanning the gap. This CDR3 is built from 13 residues. CDR3: CASRDVHNSPLHF. CDR3 DNA: TGTGCCAGCAGAGACGTACATAATTCACCCCTCCACTTT.

This clone was detected ten times or more. V gene TRBV7-6 combines with J gene TRBJ1-1, with a weak D call TRBD1 (5 bases). The V gene's germline CDR1 is SGHVS and CDR2 FNYEAQ. The V end lost 1 base, the J end lost 4 bases, and 7 bases lay between the germline ends. CDR3 length: 13 amino acids. DNA of the CDR3: TGTGCCAGCAGCTTAGGGGGGGGCACTGAAGCTTTCTTT. It specifies CASSLGGGTEAFF.

This chain connects TRBV6-6 to TRBJ1-1; 7 bases align to TRBD1. This CDR3 is 15 amino acids long. Germline V gene lookup returns CDR1 MNHNY and CDR2 SVGAGI (reference sequence). Trimming took 4 bases from V and 2 from J; bases not matched to a gene: 7. This chain's CDR3 is CASSLSGQDNTEAFF. The CDR3 DNA is TGTGCCAGCAGTTTGTCAGGACAGGACAACACTGAAGCTTTCTTT.

This chain links TRBV7-2 with TRBJ2-7; D possibly corresponds to TRBD2 (5 bases). The CDR3 is 15 amino acids. Per germline, CDR1 SGHTA and CDR2 FQGNSA. The V end was cut by 4 bases, the J end by 6 bases, with 19 bases between. The CDR3 loop is CASSSAAGAPGEQYF. DNA for the CDR3: TGTGCCAGCAGCTCCGCCGCGGGCGCCCCCGGCGAGCAGTACTTC.

Many counts were recorded for this clone. V is TRBV2 and J is TRBJ1-6; possible D gene TRBD1, 5 bases. This CDR3 spans 12 amino acids. In germline, CDR1 is SNHLY, CDR2 FYNNEI. V shed 3 bases and J shed 17 bases, with 14 bases lying between them. CDR3 in amino acids: CASSDSLGTIHF. CDR3 DNA sequence: TGTGCCAGCAGTGATTCGTTGGGGACCATCCACTTT.

CDR3: CASSEALRSLGEKLFF. The CDR3 region has the DNA TGTGCCAGCAGTGAAGCGTTGAGATCCCTCGGGGAAAAACTGTTTTTT. The J gene is TRBJ1-4, the V gene TRBV2; D remains unclear. V lost 0 bases and J lost 8, with 16 bases in between. Looked up from germline, CDR1 is SNHLY and CDR2 is FYNNEI. The CDR3 sequence is 16 residues long.

This clone occurred many times. This sequence joins TRBV14 and TRBJ2-7; 10 nucleotides match TRBD2. Trimming removed 1 base from V and 6 bases from J; junction bases left unmatched: 9. CDR1 is SGHDN, CDR2 FVKESK, per germline. The CDR3 extends over 16 amino acids. The CDR3 sequence is CASSQGSGRIPLEQYF. Here the CDR3 DNA reads TGTGCCAGCAGCCAAGGTAGCGGGAGGATCCCCCTCGAGCAGTACTTC.

The chain uses TRBV28 and TRBJ1-2, with 10 bases matching TRBD1. Germline CDR1 and CDR2: MDHEN and SYDVKM. The CDR3 length is 14 residues. The J segment lost 5 bases and the V segment lost 5 bases, leaving 5 bases of the junction unmatched. CDR3 sequence reads: CASSPGQGVYGYTF. The CDR3 DNA is TGTGCCAGCAGTCCAGGACAGGGGGTTTATGGCTACACCTTC.

This rearrangement joins TRBV7-9 to TRBJ2-3; D ambiguous. Germline CDR1 SEHNR, CDR2 FQNEAQ (reference sequence). The CDR3 runs to 13 residues. V lost 2 bases, J lost 6 bases, and 9 bases lay in between. The CDR3: CASSLNAVDTQYF. CDR3 sequence (DNA): TGTGCCAGCAGCTTAAATGCGGTGGATACGCAGTATTTT.

The chain joins TRBV18 to TRBJ2-7; D ambiguous. CDR3 length: 14 amino acids. Deletions cut 0 bases from V and 1 base from J, with 7 bases between. Germline loops: CDR1 KGHSH, CDR2 LQKENI. This chain's CDR3 is CASSPPTPSYEQYF. The CDR3 DNA reads TGTGCCAGCTCACCACCGACTCCTTCCTACGAGCAGTACTTC.

This clone was seen just once. This chain joins TRBV6-6 and TRBJ1-6; D is unresolved. V lost 6 bases to trimming and J lost 0 bases, with 9 bases between them. Germline V CDR1 and CDR2: MNHNY, SVGAGI (reference sequence). The CDR3 is 15 residues long. DNA for the CDR3: TGTGCCAGCAGCCGCTCGAGCTCCTATAATTCACCCCTCCACTTT. It is translated as CASSRSSSYNSPLHF.

V usage is TRBV6-1 and J usage is TRBJ2-7; no reliable D call. Between the trimmed V and J ends, which lost 2 bases and 3 bases, there was a span of 11 bases. CDR1 is MNHNS and CDR2 is SASEGT in the germline V gene. The CDR3 totals 14 residues. This chain's CDR3 is CASSEPGLDYEQYF. The CDR3 DNA follows: TGTGCCAGCAGTGAACCGGGTCTAGACTACGAGCAGTACTTC.

The rearrangement links TRBV7-8 to TRBJ1-2; possibly TRBD1 for D (5 bases). V shed 2 bases and J shed 2 bases, with 12 bases lying between them. Per germline, CDR1 SGHVS and CDR2 FQNEAQ. The CDR3 totals 15 residues. In DNA form, the CDR3 reads TGTGCCAGCAGCTTAAAAAGGGGTTCCAACTATGGCTACACCTTC. Translation gives CASSLKRGSNYGYTF.

The CDR3, as DNA: TGCGCCAGCAGCCTATCGGGGGGGCCGAGCACAGATACGCAGTATTTT. It specifies CASSLSGGPSTDTQYF. This chain uses TRBV5-1 with TRBJ2-3; TRBD2 matches 8 bases. With 4 bases clipped from V and 0 bases from J, the junction kept 7 bases outside the gene matches. Germline assignment: CDR1 SGHRS and CDR2 YFSETQ. The CDR3 covers 16 residues.

The table lists this clone with a count of one. This chain links TRBV30 with TRBJ2-5; TRBD2 agrees at 10 bases. This CDR3 comprises 15 residues. CDR1 is GTSNPN and CDR2 is SVGIG in the germline V gene (reference sequence). The V segment lost 3 bases and the J segment 2 bases; nucleotides outside the gene matches: 6. DNA for the CDR3: TGTGCCTGGAGCCTCGGACTAGCGGAACAAGAGACCCAGTACTTC. As protein: CAWSLGLAEQETQYF.

This clone was picked up one time. The V call is TRBV5-1, the J call TRBJ2-3; the match to TRBD2 covers 9 bases. CDR1 is SGHRS and CDR2 is YFSETQ in the germline V gene. Unmatched junction bases numbered 6, after V lost 4 bases and J lost 6 bases. This CDR3 has 14 residues. The CDR3 DNA is TGCGCCAGCAGCCTAGCGGGGCAGGAGGATACGCAGTATTTT. Protein: CASSLAGQEDTQYF.

In its sample, this clone was seen once. Other DNA sequences in this sample translate to the same CDR3. The genes are TRBV9 and TRBJ2-7; possibly TRBD1 for D (5 bases). CDR1 and CDR2 from the germline V gene are SGDLS and YYNGEE. The V and J ends lost 3 bases and 2 bases respectively, with 9 bases between them. The CDR3 spans 13 residues. In DNA, the CDR3 is TGTGCCAGCAGCGGGCAGGGCGCCTACGAGCAGTACTTC. Translating gives CASSGQGAYEQYF.

This chain joins TRBV18 and TRBJ2-5; 7 bases agree with TRBD1. V trimming: 4 bases; J trimming: 3 bases; junction bases outside the gene matches: 8. Germline V lookup: CDR1 KGHSH, CDR2 LQKENI. This CDR3 is built from 15 residues. This chain's CDR3 is CASSLTSGTEETQYF. The CDR3, as DNA: TGTGCCAGCTCACTCACTTCCGGGACAGAAGAGACCCAGTACTTC.

The sample holds one count of this clone. The rearrangement joins TRBV7-9 to TRBJ1-4, with D possibly TRBD1 on 5 matching bases. This CDR3 is 15 amino acids long. In germline, CDR1 is SEHNR, CDR2 FQNEAQ (reference sequence). The germline V and J ends were trimmed by 3 bases and 2 bases, with 10 bases remaining between them. CDR3 nucleotides: TGTGCCAGCAGCTTTTGGGGGAGGACTAATGAAAAACTGTTTTTT. Residues: CASSFWGRTNEKLFF.

With regard to this clone: The junction differs from germline at one of its ends, possibly a read error. This chain connects TRBV7-7 to TRBJ2-7, with D possibly TRBD2 on 5 matching bases. The CDR3 totals 15 residues. Germline V CDR1 and CDR2: SSHAT, FNYEAQ (reference sequence). CDR3 protein: CASSLTEDGNYEQYF. The CDR3 nucleotides read TGTGCTAGCAGCTTAACAGAAGACGGGAACTACGAGCAGTACTTC.

The chain carries TRBV2 and TRBJ2-1, with D perhaps matching TRBD2 (5 bases). The ends were cut back, 3 bases at V and 5 bases at J, with 14 bases in the middle. The CDR3 loop spans 15 amino acids. Germline assignment: CDR1 SNHLY and CDR2 FYNNEI. The CDR3 here is CASSDRAPGNNEQFF. CDR3 in DNA: TGTGCCAGCAGTGATCGAGCTCCCGGGAACAATGAGCAGTTCTTC. Supplemented by reference TRBV2 and TRBJ2-1, the full variable domain reads EPEVTQTPSHQVTQMGQEVILRCVPISNHLYFYWYRQILGQKVEFLVSFYNNEISEKSEIFDDQFSVERPDGSNFTLKIRSTKLEDSAMYFCASSDRAPGNNEQFFGPGTRLTVL.

The chain carries TRBV19 and TRBJ2-3; D is perhaps TRBD2 (5 bases). The CDR3 consists of 13 residues. From germline, CDR1 is LNHDA and CDR2 SQIVND (reference sequence). Trimming stripped 11 bases from V and 6 bases from J, with 18 bases between. The CDR3 region is CASPGSEVDTQYF. The DNA of the CDR3 is TGTGCCTCTCCGGGGTCCGAAGTGGATACGCAGTATTTT.